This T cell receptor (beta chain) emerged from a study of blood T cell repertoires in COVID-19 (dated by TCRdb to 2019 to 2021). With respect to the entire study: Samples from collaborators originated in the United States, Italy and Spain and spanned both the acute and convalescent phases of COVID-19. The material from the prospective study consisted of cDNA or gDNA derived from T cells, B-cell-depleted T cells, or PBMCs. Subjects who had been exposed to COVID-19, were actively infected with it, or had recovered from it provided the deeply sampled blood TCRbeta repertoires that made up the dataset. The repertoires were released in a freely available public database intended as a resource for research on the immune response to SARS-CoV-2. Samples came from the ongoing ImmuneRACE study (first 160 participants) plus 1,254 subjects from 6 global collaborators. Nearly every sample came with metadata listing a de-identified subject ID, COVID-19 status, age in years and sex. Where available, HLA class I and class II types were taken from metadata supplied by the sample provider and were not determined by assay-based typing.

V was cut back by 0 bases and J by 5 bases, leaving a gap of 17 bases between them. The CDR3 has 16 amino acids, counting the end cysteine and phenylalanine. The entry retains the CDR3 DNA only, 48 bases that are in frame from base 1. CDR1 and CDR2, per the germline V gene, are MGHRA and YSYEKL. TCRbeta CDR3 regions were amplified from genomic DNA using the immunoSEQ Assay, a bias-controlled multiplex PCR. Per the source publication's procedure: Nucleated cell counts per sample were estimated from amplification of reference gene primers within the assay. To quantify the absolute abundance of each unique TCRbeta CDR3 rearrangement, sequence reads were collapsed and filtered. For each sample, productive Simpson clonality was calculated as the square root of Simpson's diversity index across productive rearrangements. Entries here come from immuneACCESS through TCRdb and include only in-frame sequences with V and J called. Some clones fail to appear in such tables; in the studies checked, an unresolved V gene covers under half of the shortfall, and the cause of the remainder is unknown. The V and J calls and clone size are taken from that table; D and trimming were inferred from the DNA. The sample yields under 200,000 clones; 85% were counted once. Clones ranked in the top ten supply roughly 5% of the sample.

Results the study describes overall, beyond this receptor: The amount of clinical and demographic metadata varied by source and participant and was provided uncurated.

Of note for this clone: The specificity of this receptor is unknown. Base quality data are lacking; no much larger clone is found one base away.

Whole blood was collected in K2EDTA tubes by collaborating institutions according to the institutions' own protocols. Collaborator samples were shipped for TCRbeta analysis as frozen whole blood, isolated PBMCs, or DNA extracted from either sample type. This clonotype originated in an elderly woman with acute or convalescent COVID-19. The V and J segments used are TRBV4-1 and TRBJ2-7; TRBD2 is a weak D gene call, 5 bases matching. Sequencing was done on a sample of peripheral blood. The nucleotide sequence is TGCGCCAGCAGCCAAGAACCGGACTTAAGGGTGCACGAGCAGTACTTC. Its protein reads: CASSQEPDLRVHEQYF.